Each of the 3 T cell receptor beta chains below was sequenced from the same sample in a study of T cell repertoires in cytomegalovirus infection. TCRdb recomputed calls from the reads with MiXCR, one row per CDR3 protein. Among some 230,000 distinct CDR3 sequences, 22% were seen once, and the ten largest hold roughly 18%. The sample taken for sequencing was CD8+ T cells from PBMCs. The receptor set was obtained from a human donor in good health (CMV status not recorded). Some clones in this sample may be carry-over from other donors' samples.

This chain uses TRBV5-5 with TRBJ2-1; D is unclear. The CDR3 is 13 residues long. Trimming cost V 4 bases and J 8 bases, with 13 bases left between them. Per the germline V gene, CDR1 is SGHKS and CDR2 is YYEKEE (reference sequence). The CDR3 is CASSPGSGDEQFF. CDR3 sequence (DNA): TGTGCCAGCAGCCCAGGATCGGGCGATGAGCAGTTCTTC.

The chain uses TRBV20-1 and TRBJ2-5; D ambiguous. V was trimmed by 1 base and J by 5 bases, leaving 11 bases between them. This CDR3 comprises 13 residues. Germline values: CDR1 DFQATT, CDR2 SNEGSKA (reference sequence). The DNA for the CDR3 is TGCAGTGCTAGAGTCCGGCCCGGGGAGACCCAGTACTTC. Translation: CSARVRPGETQYF.

This clonotype has just a few counts. The chain carries TRBV5-8 and TRBJ1-1; TRBD1 is a possible D gene (6 bases). The CDR3 extends over 14 amino acids. Trimming stripped 2 bases from V and 1 base from J, with 9 bases between. Germline V gene data show CDR1 as SGHTS and CDR2 as YDEGEE. The CDR3 nucleotides read TGTGCCAGCAGCTTACGGACAGAGAACACTGAAGCTTTCTTT. Encoded protein: CASSLRTENTEAFF. Variable domain in full (rest from reference TRBV5-8 and TRBJ1-1): EAGVTQSPTHLIKTRGQQATLRCSPISGHTSVYWYQQALGLGLQFLLWYDEGEERNRGNFPPRFSGRQFPNYSSELNVNALELEDSALYLCASSLRTENTEAFFGQGTRLTVV.